The clone carrying this T cell receptor (beta chain) occurred many times. Its specificity is unknown. The investigators amplified TCR beta CDR3 regions from RNA transcripts. TCR CDR3 underwent first-round RT-PCR with the HTBI primer set. From the multiplex PCR reads, TCRdb called clonotypes with MiXCR, one entry per CDR3 protein. Counted here are over 250,000 distinct CDR3 sequences, roughly 13% occurring once; the ten biggest clones make up roughly 33%. This sample was taken from a study of T cells in Graves' hyperthyroidism and ophthalmopathy. The study, taken as a whole, reports: Stable hyperthyroidism and ophthalmopathy were separated using 13 V-J signatures. Blood held most thyroid clonotypes expanded above 0.001 frequency.

Used for diagnoses were clinical symptoms, serum thyroxine and TRAb, thyroid ultrasound and orbital computed tomography. Sequenced input: blood. The clonotype was recovered from a woman aged 40 to 50 with Graves' ophthalmopathy.

In nucleotides, the CDR3 is TGTGCCAGCAGGACCGGGACGGATTACGGGGAGCTGTTTTTT. Encoded protein: CASRTGTDYGELFF. The V and J genes are TRBV27 and TRBJ2-2; either TRBD1 or TRBD2 may supply D (5 bases each). CDR3 length: 14 amino acids. CDR1 MNHEY and CDR2 SMNVEV come from the germline V gene (reference sequence). Trimming removed 6 bases from V and 7 bases from J, with 15 bases in between.